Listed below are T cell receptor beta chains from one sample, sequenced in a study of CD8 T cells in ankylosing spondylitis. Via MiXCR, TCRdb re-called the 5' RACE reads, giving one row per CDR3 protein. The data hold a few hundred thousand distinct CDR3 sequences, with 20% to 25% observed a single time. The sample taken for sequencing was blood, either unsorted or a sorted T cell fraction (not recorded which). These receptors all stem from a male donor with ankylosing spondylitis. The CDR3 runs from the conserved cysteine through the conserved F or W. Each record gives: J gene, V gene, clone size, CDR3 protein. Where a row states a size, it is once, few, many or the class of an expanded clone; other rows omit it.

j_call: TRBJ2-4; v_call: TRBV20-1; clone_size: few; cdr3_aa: CSASTGTGSIQYF
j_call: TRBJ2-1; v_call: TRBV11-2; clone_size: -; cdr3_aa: CASSLGASGAHEQFF
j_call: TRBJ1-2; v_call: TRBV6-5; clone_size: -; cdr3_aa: CASSSQGQAYGYTF
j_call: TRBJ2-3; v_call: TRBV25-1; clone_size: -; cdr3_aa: CASSAHTGTSGRGFTDTQYF
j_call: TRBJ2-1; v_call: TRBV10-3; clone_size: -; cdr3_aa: CAISEGDTVLF
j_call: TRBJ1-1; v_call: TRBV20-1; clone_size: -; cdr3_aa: CSARGQGVKNTEAFF
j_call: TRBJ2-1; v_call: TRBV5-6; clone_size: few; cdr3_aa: CASSSAGFGQFF
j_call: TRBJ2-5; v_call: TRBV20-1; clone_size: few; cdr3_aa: CSATSWQETQYF
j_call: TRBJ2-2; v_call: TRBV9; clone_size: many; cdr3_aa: CASSVGLVSNTGELFF
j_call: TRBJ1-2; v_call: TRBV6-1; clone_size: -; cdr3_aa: CASRPGQLYGYTF
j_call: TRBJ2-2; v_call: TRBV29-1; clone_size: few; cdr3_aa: CSGKLAGGPGGELFF
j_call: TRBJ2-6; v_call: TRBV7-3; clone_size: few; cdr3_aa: CATHGGTSSGANVLTF
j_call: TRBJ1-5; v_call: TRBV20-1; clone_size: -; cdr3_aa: CSAVGQGHQPQHF
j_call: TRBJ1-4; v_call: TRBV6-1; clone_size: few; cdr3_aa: CASSGANRGNEKLFF
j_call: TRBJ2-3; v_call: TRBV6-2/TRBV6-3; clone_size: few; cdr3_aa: CASSREGAGTDTQYF
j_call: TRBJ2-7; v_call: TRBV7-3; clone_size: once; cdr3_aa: CASSPADAADSYEQYF
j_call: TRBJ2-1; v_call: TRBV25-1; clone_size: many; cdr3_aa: CASSSSGNDEQFF
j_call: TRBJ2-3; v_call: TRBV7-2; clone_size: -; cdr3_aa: CASSFGQPTDTQYF
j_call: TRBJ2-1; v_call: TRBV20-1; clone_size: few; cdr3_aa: CSARDAASVYNEQFF